The 5 T cell receptor beta chains in this list originate from one sample, sequenced in a study of PD-L1 blockade in urothelial cancer. The assay was immunoSEQ multiplex PCR, and TCRdb's table has in-frame clones only and misses some. The repertoire holds some 67,000 clones, with 85% to 90% as singletons. Sequenced here: PBMCs, sampled around atezolizumab (anti-PD-L1) treatment. Source of these receptors: a man aged 55-75 years with urothelial cancer.

V is TRBV11-2 and J is TRBJ2-6, with D hard to call. V was clipped by 1 base and J by 2 bases, with 9 bases between them. The CDR3 consists of 16 residues. From germline, CDR1 is SGHAT and CDR2 FQNNGV. The CDR3 protein is CASSLASQTGANVLTF. The CDR3 region has the DNA TGTGCCAGCAGCTTAGCAAGCCAAACTGGGGCCAACGTCCTGACTTTC. The whole variable domain, remainder taken from reference TRBV11-2 and TRBJ2-6, is EAGVAQSPRYKIIEKRQSVAFWCNPISGHATLYWYQQILGQGPKLLIQFQNNGVVDDSQLPKDRFSAERLKGVDSTLKIQPAKLEDSAVYLCASSLASQTGANVLTFGAGSRLTVL.

The chain has TRBV5-6 and TRBJ1-1; D may be TRBD1 (5 bases). CDR1 and CDR2 from the germline V gene are SGHDT and YYEEEE. This CDR3 spans 17 amino acids. Between the trimmed V and J ends, which lost 0 bases and 4 bases, there was a span of 19 bases. The CDR3 DNA reads as TGTGCCAGCAGCTTGGCCGAGACTGCAGGGTGGGTCACTGAAGCTTTCTTT. Its protein is CASSLAETAGWVTEAFF.

This chain joins TRBV6-4 and TRBJ2-3; 9 nucleotides match TRBD2. CDR1 and CDR2 from the germline V gene are MRHNA and SNTAGT. V dropped 1 base and J dropped 8; count of bases not matched to a gene: 10. The CDR3 sequence is 16 residues long. CDR3 sequence reads: CASSDLSSGALGTQYF. CDR3 DNA: TGTGCCAGCAGTGACTTGTCTAGCGGGGCCCTAGGTACGCAGTATTTT.

A single count supports this clone. V usage is TRBV6-4 and J usage is TRBJ1-3; D is unresolved. V was pared by 0 bases and J by 0 bases, with 21 bases between. The CDR3 has 20 amino acids. Germline CDR1 is MRHNA and CDR2 is SNTAGT. CDR3 in DNA: TGTGCCAGCAGTGACTCGTCGAGGGCACTAAGGAGTTACTCTGGAAACACCATATATTTT. This encodes CASSDSSRALRSYSGNTIYF.

This chain joins TRBV7-8 and TRBJ2-7, with D unclear. Germline assignment: CDR1 SGHVS and CDR2 FQNEAQ. The CDR3 is made up of 14 amino acids. Trimming pared 1 base from V and 6 bases from J, leaving 13 bases between. CDR3 sequence reads: CASSLGDSPREQYF. The CDR3 coding sequence is TGTGCCAGCAGCTTAGGTGACTCCCCCCGCGAGCAGTACTTC.